The entry below describes one T cell receptor beta chain. What it recognizes is unknown. V lost 3 bases, J lost 6 bases, and 9 bases lay in between. Germline V gene sequence: CDR1 KGHSH, CDR2 LQKENI. The CDR3 contains 13 residues. Isolated RNA was reverse transcribed in full, so expressed TCRB transcripts were sequenced. Libraries were prepared by immunoSEQ multiplex PCR; TCRdb keeps only in-frame clonotypes and omits some of them. The table includes about 150,000 clones, about a tenth detected once. The data belong to a study of beta chain features in type 1 diabetes. Whole-study results and caveats: TCRB CDR3 length was moderately but significantly reduced in all four CD4+ subsets of Type 1 diabetes patients.

The receptor was derived from a man aged 30 to 45 with type 1 diabetes. The chain combines TRBV18 with TRBJ2-1, with a possible D match to TRBD1 (6 bases). The specimen was central memory CD4+ T cells from blood. The CDR3 DNA sequence: TGTGCCAGCTCACCGACAGGTTTCAATGAGCAGTTCTTC. It encodes CASSPTGFNEQFF.